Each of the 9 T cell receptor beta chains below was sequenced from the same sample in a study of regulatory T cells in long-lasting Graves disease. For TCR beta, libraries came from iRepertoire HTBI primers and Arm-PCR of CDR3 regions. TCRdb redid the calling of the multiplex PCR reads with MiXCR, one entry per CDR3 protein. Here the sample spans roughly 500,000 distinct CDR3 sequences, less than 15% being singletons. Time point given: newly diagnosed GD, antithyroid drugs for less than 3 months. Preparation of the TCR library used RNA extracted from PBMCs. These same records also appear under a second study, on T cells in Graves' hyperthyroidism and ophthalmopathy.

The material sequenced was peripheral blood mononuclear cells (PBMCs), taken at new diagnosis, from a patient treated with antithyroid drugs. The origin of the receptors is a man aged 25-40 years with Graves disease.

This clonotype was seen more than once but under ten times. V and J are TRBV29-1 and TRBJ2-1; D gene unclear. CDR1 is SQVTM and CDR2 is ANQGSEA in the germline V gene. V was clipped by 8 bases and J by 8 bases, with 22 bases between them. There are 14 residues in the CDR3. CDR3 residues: CSSRRSVRYDEQFF. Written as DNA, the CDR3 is TGCAGCTCTAGACGCAGCGTCCGTTACGATGAGCAGTTCTTC.

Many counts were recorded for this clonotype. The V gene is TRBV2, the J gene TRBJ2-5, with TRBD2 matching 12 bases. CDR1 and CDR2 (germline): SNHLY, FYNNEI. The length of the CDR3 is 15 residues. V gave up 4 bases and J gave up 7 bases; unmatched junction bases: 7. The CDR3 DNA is TGTGCCAGCAGTGCAACTAGCGGGAGGACGGGGACCCAGTACTTC. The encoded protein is CASSATSGRTGTQYF.

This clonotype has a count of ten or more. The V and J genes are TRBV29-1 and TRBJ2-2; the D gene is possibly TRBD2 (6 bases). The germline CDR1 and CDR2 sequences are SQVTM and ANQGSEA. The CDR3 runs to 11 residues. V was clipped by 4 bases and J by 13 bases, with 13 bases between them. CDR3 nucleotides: TGCAGCGTTGCAGCGGGTCTCGGGCTGTTTTTT. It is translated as CSVAAGLGLFF.

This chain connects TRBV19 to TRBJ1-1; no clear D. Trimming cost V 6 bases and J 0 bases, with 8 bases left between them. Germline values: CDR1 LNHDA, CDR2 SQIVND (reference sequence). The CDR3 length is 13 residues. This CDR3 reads CASRMYVNTEAFF. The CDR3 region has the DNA TGTGCCAGTAGAATGTACGTGAACACTGAAGCTTTCTTT.

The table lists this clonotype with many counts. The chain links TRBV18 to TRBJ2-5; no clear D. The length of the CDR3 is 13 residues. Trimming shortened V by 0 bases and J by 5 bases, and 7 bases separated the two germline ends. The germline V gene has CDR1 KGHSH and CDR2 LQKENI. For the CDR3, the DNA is TGTGCCAGCTCACCACCATTTGGCGAGACCCAGTACTTC. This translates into CASSPPFGETQYF. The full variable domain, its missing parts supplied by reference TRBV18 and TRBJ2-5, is NAGVMQNPRHLVRRRGQEARLRCSPMKGHSHVYWYRQLPEEGLKFMVYLQKENIIDESGMPKERFSAEFPKEGPSILRIQQVVRGDSAAYFCASSPPFGETQYFGPGTRLLVL.

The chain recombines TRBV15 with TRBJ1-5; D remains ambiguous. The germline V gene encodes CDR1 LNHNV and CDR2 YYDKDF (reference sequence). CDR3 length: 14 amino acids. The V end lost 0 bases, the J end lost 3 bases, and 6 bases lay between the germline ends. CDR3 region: CATSRELTNQPQHF. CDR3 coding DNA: TGTGCCACCAGCAGAGAGTTAACCAATCAGCCCCAGCATTTT.

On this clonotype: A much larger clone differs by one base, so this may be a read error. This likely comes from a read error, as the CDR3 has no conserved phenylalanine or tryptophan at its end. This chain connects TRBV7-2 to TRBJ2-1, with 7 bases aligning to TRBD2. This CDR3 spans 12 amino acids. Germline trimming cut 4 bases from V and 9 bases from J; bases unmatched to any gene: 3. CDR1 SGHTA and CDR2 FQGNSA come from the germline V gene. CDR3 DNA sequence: TGTGCCAGCAGCTCGCGCGGGGGTGAGCAGTTCTCC. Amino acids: CASSSRGGEQFS.

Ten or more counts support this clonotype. In nucleotides, the CDR3 is TGTGCCAGCACCCTTCCCGGGGAAAAACTGTTTTTT. Encoded protein: CASTLPGEKLFF. This chain connects TRBV12-3 or TRBV12-4 to TRBJ1-4; unclear D gene. CDR3 length: 12 residues. V lost 7 bases and J 8 bases, leaving 11 bases between the germline ends.

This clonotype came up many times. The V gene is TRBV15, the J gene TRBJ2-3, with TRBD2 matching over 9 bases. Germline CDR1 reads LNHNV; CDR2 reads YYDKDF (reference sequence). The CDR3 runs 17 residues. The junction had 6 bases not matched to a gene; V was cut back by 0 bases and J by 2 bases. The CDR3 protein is CATSREGTSPLTDTQYF. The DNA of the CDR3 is TGTGCCACCAGCAGAGAGGGGACTAGCCCCCTCACAGATACGCAGTATTTT. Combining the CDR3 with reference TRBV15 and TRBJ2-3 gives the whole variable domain DAMVIQNPRYQVTQFGKPVTLSCSQTLNHNVMYWYQQKSSQAPKLLFHYYDKDFNNEADTPDNFQSRRPNTSFCFLDIRSPGLGDTAMYLCATSREGTSPLTDTQYFGPGTRLTVL.